Below are 25 T cell receptor beta chains sequenced from a single sample in a study of blood T cells in healthy people across ages. Sample-barcoded 5' priming and a J-beta primer mix drove a second PCR of about 6 to 12 cycles. From the 5' RACE reads, TCRdb called clonotypes with MiXCR, one entry per CDR3 protein. Of fewer than 800,000 distinct CDR3 sequences listed, approximately 25% were seen once; the top ten hold 9.4%. These same records also appear under a second study, on T cells of mothers and their children.

The specimen was blood. The receptors were gathered from a boy between 10 and 17 years old in good health.

This clonotype was counted between two and nine times. The CDR3 coding sequence is TGCAGCGCTAGGACAGCGAACACTGAAGCTTTCTTT. Amino acids: CSARTANTEAFF. V gene TRBV29-1 combines with J gene TRBJ1-1, with TRBD1 as a possible D gene (6 bases). This CDR3 comprises 12 residues. Trimming took 7 bases from V and 1 from J, leaving 10 bases between them. Germline loops: CDR1 SQVTM, CDR2 ANQGSEA. Using reference TRBV29-1 and TRBJ1-1 for the parts outside the CDR3, the full variable domain is SAVISQKPSRDICQRGTSLTIQCQVDSQVTMMFWYRQQPGQSLTLIATANQGSEATYESGFVIDKFPISRPNLTFSTLTVSNMSPEDSSIYLCSARTANTEAFFGQGTRLTVV.

This clonotype has more than one count but fewer than ten. J is TRBJ2-1 and V is TRBV29-1; D perhaps matches TRBD2 (6 bases). Germline lookup yields CDR1 SQVTM and CDR2 ANQGSEA. V gave up 0 bases and J gave up 4 bases, with 19 bases separating them. The CDR3 is 17 residues long. The CDR3 is CSVEEIGAGRPYNEQFF. The CDR3 nucleotides read TGCAGCGTTGAAGAGATAGGGGCGGGGCGCCCATACAATGAGCAGTTCTTC.

The chain recombines TRBV18 with TRBJ2-5, with D unresolved. The DNA end lines up better with TRBJ2-7; the J call may be wrong. The CDR3 covers 14 residues. Germline CDR1 and CDR2: KGHSH and LQKENI. The CDR3 sequence is CASSPPASSYEQYF. The CDR3 DNA is TGTGCCAGCTCACCACCGGCAAGCTCCTACGAGCAGTACTTC.

This clonotype has only a few counts. One junction end does not reproduce the germline sequence, and a read error may be involved. The chain employs TRBV7-8 and TRBJ2-4; 16 nucleotides agree with TRBD2. The CDR3 is 18 residues long. Germline V gene lookup returns CDR1 SGHVS and CDR2 FQNEAQ. The CDR3, as DNA: TGTGCCAGCAGCAAGACCGGGACTAGCGGGAGGGCCACAAACATTCAGTACTTC. Protein product: CASSKTGTSGRATNIQYF.

The chain employs TRBV4-2 and TRBJ1-2, with D unclear. Germline loops: CDR1 LGHNA, CDR2 YNFKEQ. The CDR3 has 16 amino acids. V was cut by 0 bases and J by 0 bases, with 11 bases left in between. CDR3 in amino acids: CASSQDRTLANYGYTF. The DNA of the CDR3 is TGTGCCAGCAGCCAAGATCGAACGTTAGCTAACTATGGCTACACCTTC.

The V and J genes are TRBV7-9 and TRBJ2-7, with TRBD1 matching over 9 bases. The ends lost 5 bases at V and 2 bases at J; junction bases unmatched: 7. This CDR3 is built from 15 residues. Looked up from germline, CDR1 is SEHNR and CDR2 is FQNEAQ (reference sequence). CDR3: CASSPPRQGAYEQYF. The CDR3 DNA reads TGTGCCAGCAGCCCACCTCGACAGGGGGCCTACGAGCAGTACTTC.

The chain joins TRBV2 to TRBJ2-1, with D possibly matching TRBD1 (5 bases). Trimming stripped 7 bases from V and 7 bases from J, with 11 bases between. The CDR3 length is 12 residues. From germline, CDR1 is SNHLY and CDR2 FYNNEI. The CDR3 is CASTPGLNEQFF. The CDR3 coding sequence is TGTGCCAGCACCCCAGGGCTAAATGAGCAGTTCTTC. Full variable domain (missing parts from reference TRBV2 and TRBJ2-1): EPEVTQTPSHQVTQMGQEVILRCVPISNHLYFYWYRQILGQKVEFLVSFYNNEISEKSEIFDDQFSVERPDGSNFTLKIRSTKLEDSAMYFCASTPGLNEQFFGPGTRLTVL.

This clonotype occurred a few times. The chain joins TRBV29-1 to TRBJ2-1; 9 positions agree with TRBD2. The length of the CDR3 is 15 residues. From germline, CDR1 is SQVTM and CDR2 ANQGSEA. After removal of 8 bases from V and 4 bases from J, the junction contained 12 bases not matched to a gene. The CDR3 is CSLLSSSGEYNEQFF. The CDR3 coding sequence is TGCAGCCTTTTGAGCTCTAGCGGGGAGTACAATGAGCAGTTCTTC.

CDR3 region: CASAGRYNEQFF. DNA of the CDR3: TGTGCCAGCGCCGGACGGTACAATGAGCAGTTCTTC. The chain has TRBV13 and TRBJ2-1; the D is unclear. The CDR3 extends over 12 amino acids. Germline V gene sequence: CDR1 PRHDT, CDR2 FYEKMQ (reference sequence). V was trimmed by 8 bases and J by 4 bases, leaving 9 bases between them.

This clonotype was counted a single time. The chain uses TRBV12-5 and TRBJ2-7, with D possibly TRBD1 on 5 matching bases. V shed 0 bases and J shed 2 bases, with 8 bases lying between them. CDR1 LGHNT and CDR2 FRNRAP come from the germline V gene. The CDR3 runs to 14 residues. The CDR3: CASGLVGRAYEQYF. CDR3 nucleotides: TGTGCTAGTGGTTTGGTAGGCAGGGCCTACGAGCAGTACTTC.

This clonotype was counted between two and nine times. This rearrangement joins TRBV5-1 to TRBJ2-5; no definite D call. The better agreement between TRBJ2-7 and the DNA end casts doubt on the J call. CDR1 and CDR2 from the germline V gene are SGHRS and YFSETQ. CDR3 length equals 14 residues. CDR3 bases: TGCGCCAGCAGCCCATCAGCAGACCCCTACGAGCAGTACTTC. Its protein is CASSPSADPYEQYF.

The table lists this clonotype with a few counts. CDR3 protein: CASSVGSEALGGNTIYF. The DNA of the CDR3 is TGTGCCAGCAGCGTAGGTAGCGAGGCTTTGGGAGGAAACACCATATATTTT. The chain joins TRBV9 to TRBJ1-3, with no clear D. The germline V gene encodes CDR1 SGDLS and CDR2 YYNGEE. The CDR3 loop spans 17 amino acids. The V end was cut by 0 bases, the J end by 4 bases, with 17 bases between. Combining the CDR3 with reference TRBV9 and TRBJ1-3 gives the whole variable domain DSGVTQTPKHLITATGQRVTLRCSPRSGDLSVYWYQQSLDQGLQFLIQYYNGEERAKGNILERFSAQQFPDLHSELNLSSLELGDSALYFCASSVGSEALGGNTIYFGEGSWLTVV.

This clonotype was observed a single time. The chain's CDR3 is CASSIRDPYEQYF. The CDR3 nucleotides are TGTGCCAGCAGCATCCGGGACCCCTACGAGCAGTACTTC. The V gene is TRBV7-2, the J gene TRBJ2-7; D may correspond to TRBD1 or TRBD2 (5 bases each). Trimming took 5 bases from V and 2 from J, leaving 10 bases between them. The length of the CDR3 is 13 residues. CDR1 and CDR2 from the germline V gene are SGHTA and FQGNSA.

This clonotype occurred a few times. V and J are TRBV7-9 and TRBJ1-4; possibly TRBD1 for D (6 bases). The CDR3 is 12 amino acids. V was cut by 8 bases and J by 6 bases, with 10 bases left in between. Germline V gene sequence: CDR1 SEHNR, CDR2 FQNEAQ (reference sequence). CDR3 in DNA: TGTGCCAGCTCCCGGACAGATGAAAAACTGTTTTTT. It encodes CASSRTDEKLFF. The variable domain in full, with the rest retrieved from reference TRBV7-9 and TRBJ1-4, is DTGVSQNPRHKITKRGQNVTFRCDPISEHNRLYWYRQTLGQGPEFLTYFQNEAQLEKSRLLSDRFSAERPKGSFSTLEIQRTEQGDSAMYLCASSRTDEKLFFGSGTQLSVL.

The chain links TRBV4-3 to TRBJ1-6; 8 positions match TRBD1. The J segment lost 12 bases and the V segment lost 1 base, leaving 8 bases of the junction unmatched. This CDR3 spans 15 amino acids. CDR1 LGHNA and CDR2 YSLEER come from the germline V gene. CDR3 region: CASSQARDRNRPLHF. The CDR3 DNA reads as TGCGCCAGCAGCCAAGCCCGGGACAGGAACAGACCCCTCCACTTT.

The chain combines TRBV19 with TRBJ1-5, with D tentatively TRBD1 (6 bases). V dropped 5 bases and J dropped 7 bases, with 15 bases sitting between them. Germline CDR1 LNHDA, CDR2 SQIVND (reference sequence). This CDR3 has 14 amino acids. The CDR3 sequence is CASSPRGDRQPQHF. The CDR3 DNA sequence: TGTGCCAGTAGTCCGAGGGGGGATAGGCAGCCCCAGCATTTT.

This clonotype turned up a few times. The genes are TRBV7-9 and TRBJ2-3; 12 positions agree with TRBD2. The CDR3 sequence is 13 residues long. V lost 1 base, J lost 13 bases, and 3 bases stayed unmatched. Germline V gives CDR1 SEHNR, CDR2 FQNEAQ (reference sequence). The CDR3: CASSLGTSGEEYF. CDR3 DNA sequence: TGTGCCAGCAGCTTAGGGACTAGCGGGGAAGAGTATTTT.

The gene calls are TRBV20-1 and TRBJ2-7, with D maybe TRBD2 (7 bases). The CDR3 runs to 13 residues. From germline, CDR1 is DFQATT and CDR2 SNEGSKA (reference sequence). The ends were cut back, 6 bases at V and 4 bases at J, with 16 bases in the middle. The CDR3 DNA follows: TGCAGTGCAGGGGGGGAGCCGGCATACGAGCAGTACTTC. Translation gives CSAGGEPAYEQYF.

The V gene is TRBV11-2, the J gene TRBJ2-5; D might be TRBD1 (5 bases). This CDR3 contains 14 residues. V was trimmed by 3 bases and J by 7 bases, leaving 15 bases between them. The germline V gene has CDR1 SGHAT and CDR2 FQNNGV. CDR3 amino acids: CASSFFKGSGTQYF. The CDR3 DNA reads as TGTGCCAGCAGCTTCTTTAAGGGGTCAGGGACCCAGTACTTC. The whole variable domain, filled in from reference TRBV11-2 and TRBJ2-5, reads EAGVAQSPRYKIIEKRQSVAFWCNPISGHATLYWYQQILGQGPKLLIQFQNNGVVDDSQLPKDRFSAERLKGVDSTLKIQPAKLEDSAVYLCASSFFKGSGTQYFGPGTRLLVL.

The J gene is TRBJ2-5, the V gene TRBV10-3, with TRBD1 identical over 9 bases. Unmatched junction bases numbered 13, after V lost 0 bases and J lost 5 bases. Germline CDR1 is ENHRY and CDR2 is SYGVKD. This CDR3 comprises 18 residues. CDR3 protein: CAISESRPGQGLRETQYF. Written as DNA, the CDR3 is TGTGCCATCAGTGAGTCGAGACCGGGACAGGGATTGAGGGAGACCCAGTACTTC.

V usage is TRBV6-1 and J usage is TRBJ1-4; D is undetermined. Germline values: CDR1 MNHNS, CDR2 SASEGT. The CDR3 contains 14 residues. V lost 3 bases to trimming and J lost 7 bases, with 12 bases between them. Written as DNA, the CDR3 is TGTGCCAGCAGTGAGTACAGCGCCACTGAAAAACTGTTTTTT. Its translation is CASSEYSATEKLFF.

There are a few counts of this clonotype. The chain joins TRBV4-2 to TRBJ2-2; no clear D. The CDR3 loop spans 14 amino acids. Germline loops: CDR1 LGHNA, CDR2 YNFKEQ. V lost 0 bases to trimming and J lost 1 base, with 3 bases between them. The CDR3 sequence: CASSQDLNTGELFF. CDR3 nucleotide sequence: TGTGCCAGCAGCCAAGATCTGAACACCGGGGAGCTGTTTTTT.

Worth noting for this clonotype: An end of the junction differs from the germline gene, which may be a read error. The chain recombines TRBV12-3 or TRBV12-4 with TRBJ2-1; D call uncertain. The CDR3 length is 16 residues. The CDR3 DNA is TGTGCCAGCAGTTTAGTAACGGACCGCTCCTACAATGGGCAGTTCTTC. Residues: CASSLVTDRSYNGQFF.

V gene TRBV19 combines with J gene TRBJ2-7; possibly TRBD1 for D (7 bases). Trimming pared 1 base from V and 3 bases from J, leaving 13 bases between. Germline-derived CDR1 and CDR2 are LNHDA and SQIVND (reference sequence). This CDR3 comprises 15 residues. The CDR3, as DNA: TGTGCCAGTAGTATAGGCCCTCAGGGGGGCTACGAGCAGTACTTC. It is translated as CASSIGPQGGYEQYF. The variable domain in full, with the rest retrieved from reference TRBV19 and TRBJ2-7, is DGGITQSPKYLFRKEGQNVTLSCEQNLNHDAMYWYRQDPGQGLRLIYYSQIVNDFQKGDIAEGYSVSREKKESFPLTVTSAQKNPTAFYLCASSIGPQGGYEQYFGPGTRLTVT.

The chain couples TRBV5-5 to TRBJ1-1; 11 bases agree with TRBD1. The ends lost 3 bases at V and 6 bases at J; junction bases unmatched: 7. CDR1 is SGHKS, CDR2 YYEKEE, per germline (reference sequence). CDR3 length equals 15 residues. CDR3 coding DNA: TGTGCCAGCAGCTACCGGGACAGGGGGTTTCCTGAAGCTTTCTTT. Its protein product is CASSYRDRGFPEAFF. Full variable domain (missing parts from reference TRBV5-5 and TRBJ1-1): DAGVTQSPTHLIKTRGQQVTLRCSPISGHKSVSWYQQVLGQGPQFIFQYYEKEERGRGNFPDRFSARQFPNYSSELNVNALLLGDSALYLCASSYRDRGFPEAFFGQGTRLTVV.